Listed below are T cell receptor beta chains from one sample, sequenced in a study of cytomegalovirus exposure and HLA in healthy donors. Using immunoSEQ multiplex PCR, the repertoire was profiled, and TCRdb retains in-frame clones only, with some absent. Here the sample table reports under 120,000 clones. The specimen was PBMCs. The receptors were gathered from a man between 45 and 60 years old in good health and CMV-seronegative. The CDR3 runs from the conserved cysteine through the conserved F or W. A D gene is named only where the DNA matches it firmly.

v_gene: TRBV19; j_gene: TRBJ1-1; d_gene: .; CDR3aa: CASSISLAEAFF; CDR3nt: TGTGCCAGTAGTATAAGCCTGGCTGAAGCTTTCTTT
v_gene: TRBV11-3; j_gene: TRBJ2-5; d_gene: .; CDR3aa: CASSSILAHPEAETQYF; CDR3nt: TGTGCCAGCAGCTCGATCCTAGCTCACCCAGAGGCGGAGACCCAGTACTTC
v_gene: TRBV14; j_gene: TRBJ1-1; d_gene: .; CDR3aa: CASTKGLGVTEAFF; CDR3nt: TGTGCCAGCACCAAAGGGTTGGGAGTCACTGAAGCTTTCTTT
v_gene: TRBV5-4; j_gene: TRBJ2-2; d_gene: .; CDR3aa: CASSPGGVRGMYTGELFF; CDR3nt: TGTGCCAGCAGCCCGGGCGGGGTTCGGGGCATGTACACCGGGGAGCTGTTTTTT
v_gene: TRBV9; j_gene: TRBJ2-3; d_gene: .; CDR3aa: CASSVVSTGSTDTQYF; CDR3nt: TGTGCCAGCAGCGTAGTCTCCACAGGGAGCACAGATACGCAGTATTTT
v_gene: TRBV18; j_gene: TRBJ1-1; d_gene: .; CDR3aa: CASSPPGRTEAFF; CDR3nt: TGTGCCAGCTCACCACCGGGGAGGACTGAAGCTTTCTTT
v_gene: TRBV14; j_gene: TRBJ1-2; d_gene: TRBD1; CDR3aa: CASSRQGGIIGYTF; CDR3nt: TGTGCCAGCAGCCGCCAAGGGGGCATAATTGGCTACACCTTC
v_gene: TRBV7-2; j_gene: TRBJ2-2; d_gene: .; CDR3aa: CASSLGTGMNTGELFF; CDR3nt: TGTGCCAGCAGCTTAGGTACAGGCATGAACACCGGGGAGCTGTTTTTT
v_gene: TRBV9; j_gene: TRBJ2-1; d_gene: .; CDR3aa: CASSELNSYNEQFF; CDR3nt: TGTGCCAGCAGTGAGCTGAACTCCTACAATGAGCAGTTCTTC
v_gene: TRBV11-3; j_gene: TRBJ2-3; d_gene: .; CDR3aa: CASSSYSTDTQYF; CDR3nt: TGTGCCAGCAGCTCATACTCCACAGATACGCAGTATTTT
v_gene: TRBV25-1; j_gene: TRBJ2-1; d_gene: .; CDR3aa: CASSERLASYNEQFF; CDR3nt: TGTGCCAGCAGTGAAAGACTGGCTTCCTACAATGAGCAGTTCTTC
v_gene: TRBV6-6; j_gene: TRBJ2-5; d_gene: TRBD2; CDR3aa: CASSYSGGMKTQYF; CDR3nt: TGTGCCAGCAGTTACTCGGGAGGGATGAAGACCCAGTACTTC
v_gene: TRBV5-6; j_gene: TRBJ2-1; d_gene: TRBD1; CDR3aa: CASSFLQGEDNEQFF; CDR3nt: TGTGCCAGCAGCTTTCTACAGGGGGAAGACAATGAGCAGTTCTTC
v_gene: TRBV19; j_gene: TRBJ1-2; d_gene: .; CDR3aa: CASSERTTYGYTF; CDR3nt: TGTGCCAGTAGTGAGAGGACTACCTATGGCTACACCTTC
v_gene: TRBV29-1; j_gene: TRBJ2-1; d_gene: .; CDR3aa: CSVEGRSSYNEQFF; CDR3nt: TGCAGCGTTGAAGGACGGAGCTCCTACAATGAGCAGTTCTTC
v_gene: TRBV11-3; j_gene: TRBJ2-7; d_gene: .; CDR3aa: CASRPGTDSYEQYF; CDR3nt: TGTGCCAGCAGACCTGGGACTGATTCCTACGAGCAGTACTTC
v_gene: TRBV7-2; j_gene: TRBJ2-2; d_gene: TRBD1; CDR3aa: CASSLVFNRGATGELFF; CDR3nt: TGTGCCAGCAGCTTAGTTTTCAACAGGGGAGCCACCGGGGAGCTGTTTTTT
v_gene: TRBV6-5; j_gene: TRBJ1-2; d_gene: .; CDR3aa: CASSLGGYGYTF; CDR3nt: TGTGCCAGCAGTTTAGGGGGCTATGGCTACACCTTC
v_gene: TRBV29-1; j_gene: TRBJ2-1; d_gene: .; CDR3aa: CSVMQAFSNEQFF; CDR3nt: TGCAGCGTTATGCAGGCCTTTAGCAATGAGCAGTTCTTC
v_gene: TRBV5-4; j_gene: TRBJ2-3; d_gene: .; CDR3aa: CASRSSGSTDTQYF; CDR3nt: TGTGCCAGCAGGTCCAGCGGGAGCACAGATACGCAGTATTTT
v_gene: TRBV4-3; j_gene: TRBJ2-3; d_gene: .; CDR3aa: CASSQATGYGDTQYF; CDR3nt: TGCGCCAGCAGCCAAGCAACAGGGTACGGAGATACGCAGTATTTT
v_gene: TRBV11-2; j_gene: TRBJ1-1; d_gene: .; CDR3aa: CASSLASGIREAFF; CDR3nt: TGTGCCAGCAGCTTAGCTTCGGGAATCCGTGAAGCTTTCTTT
v_gene: TRBV6-6; j_gene: TRBJ2-1; d_gene: .; CDR3aa: CASLGGLNEQFF; CDR3nt: TGTGCCAGCTTGGGGGGTTTGAATGAGCAGTTCTTC
v_gene: TRBV5-1; j_gene: TRBJ1-3; d_gene: .; CDR3aa: CASSPGERSGNTIYF; CDR3nt: TGCGCCAGCAGCCCCGGGGAGCGCTCTGGAAACACCATATATTTT
v_gene: TRBV7-2; j_gene: TRBJ1-4; d_gene: TRBD1; CDR3aa: CASSPRQGTEKLFF; CDR3nt: TGTGCCAGCAGCCCCCGACAGGGAACTGAAAAACTGTTTTTT
v_gene: TRBV5-1; j_gene: TRBJ1-1; d_gene: TRBD1; CDR3aa: CASSKDRAPANYMNTEAFF; CDR3nt: TGCGCCAGCAGCAAGGACAGGGCCCCAGCCAATTACATGAACACTGAAGCTTTCTTT
v_gene: TRBV19; j_gene: TRBJ2-3; d_gene: TRBD2; CDR3aa: CASSPGLAEDPDTQYF; CDR3nt: TGTGCCAGTAGTCCAGGACTAGCGGAAGACCCAGATACGCAGTATTTT
v_gene: TRBV6-4; j_gene: TRBJ2-1; d_gene: TRBD2; CDR3aa: CARAGTRFMNEQFF; CDR3nt: TGTGCCAGGGCCGGGACTAGATTCATGAATGAGCAGTTCTTC
v_gene: TRBV7-9; j_gene: TRBJ1-3; d_gene: .; CDR3aa: CASSPTGTLSSGNTIYF; CDR3nt: TGTGCCAGCAGCCCCACCGGGACACTGAGCTCTGGAAACACCATATATTTT
v_gene: TRBV5-1; j_gene: TRBJ2-7; d_gene: .; CDR3aa: CASSWGGQAYEQYF; CDR3nt: TGCGCCAGCAGCTGGGGGGGGCAGGCCTACGAGCAGTACTTC
v_gene: TRBV19; j_gene: TRBJ2-7; d_gene: .; CDR3aa: CASSISFQGPHEQYF; CDR3nt: TGTGCCAGTAGTATATCTTTTCAGGGCCCCCACGAGCAGTACTTC
v_gene: TRBV5-1; j_gene: TRBJ2-7; d_gene: .; CDR3aa: CASSLRQGTYEQYF; CDR3nt: TGCGCCAGCAGCTTGCGGCAGGGGACCTACGAGCAGTACTTC
v_gene: TRBV27; j_gene: TRBJ2-7; d_gene: TRBD2; CDR3aa: CASSLSSGRGKGEQYF; CDR3nt: TGTGCCAGCAGTTTATCTAGCGGGAGGGGAAAGGGCGAGCAGTACTTC
v_gene: TRBV10-3; j_gene: TRBJ2-1; d_gene: .; CDR3aa: CAILLETPTYNEQFF; CDR3nt: TGTGCCATCTTGCTAGAGACCCCCACTTACAATGAGCAGTTCTTC
v_gene: TRBV7-9; j_gene: TRBJ2-3; d_gene: .; CDR3aa: CASLSTATDTQYF; CDR3nt: TGTGCCAGCTTATCTACCGCGACAGATACGCAGTATTTT
v_gene: TRBV11-3; j_gene: TRBJ2-1; d_gene: TRBD2; CDR3aa: CASSFRGSGASTYNEQFF; CDR3nt: TGTGCCAGCAGCTTCCGAGGTAGCGGGGCGTCAACCTACAATGAGCAGTTCTTC
v_gene: TRBV4-1; j_gene: TRBJ2-3; d_gene: TRBD1; CDR3aa: CASSQVGQDVTDTQYF; CDR3nt: TGCGCCAGCAGCCAAGTGGGACAGGACGTGACAGATACGCAGTATTTT
v_gene: TRBV2; j_gene: TRBJ1-1; d_gene: TRBD1; CDR3aa: CASREDREEAFF; CDR3nt: TGTGCCAGCAGAGAGGACAGGGAGGAAGCTTTCTTT
v_gene: TRBV6-6; j_gene: TRBJ2-3; d_gene: .; CDR3aa: CASSYWALTRTDTQYF; CDR3nt: TGTGCCAGCAGTTACTGGGCTCTAACCCGCACAGATACGCAGTATTTT
v_gene: TRBV6-1; j_gene: TRBJ1-2; d_gene: TRBD1; CDR3aa: CASSPTGRVYGYTF; CDR3nt: TGTGCCAGCAGTCCGACAGGGAGAGTGTATGGCTACACCTTC